This T cell receptor (beta chain) was documented in a study of blood T cell repertoires in COVID-19. This CDR3 is 18 amino acids long. Germline CDR1 and CDR2: LNHDA and SQIVND (reference sequence). Unmatched junction bases numbered 14, after V lost 6 bases and J lost 8 bases. Per the original methods: Estimates of nucleated cell counts were drawn from the amplification of reference gene primers. Here immunoSEQ multiplex PCR was the method, and the copy in TCRdb shows in-frame clones only, minus some. That table supplies the V and J calls and clone size; D and trimming were determined from the DNA. The sample consists of approximately 65,000 clones, about 91% of them appearing once.

The sequence was obtained from a woman in her 50s with active COVID-19. This sequence joins TRBV19 and TRBJ2-4, with 15 nucleotides matching TRBD2. What was sequenced was peripheral blood. The CDR3, as DNA: TGTGCCAGTAGCCCAACGGAGGGACTAGCGGGAGGAAAGGACATTCAGTACTTC. Protein: CASSPTEGLAGGKDIQYF. Variable domain in full (rest from reference TRBV19 and TRBJ2-4): DGGITQSPKYLFRKEGQNVTLSCEQNLNHDAMYWYRQDPGQGLRLIYYSQIVNDFQKGDIAEGYSVSREKKESFPLTVTSAQKNPTAFYLCASSPTEGLAGGKDIQYFGAGTRLSVL.